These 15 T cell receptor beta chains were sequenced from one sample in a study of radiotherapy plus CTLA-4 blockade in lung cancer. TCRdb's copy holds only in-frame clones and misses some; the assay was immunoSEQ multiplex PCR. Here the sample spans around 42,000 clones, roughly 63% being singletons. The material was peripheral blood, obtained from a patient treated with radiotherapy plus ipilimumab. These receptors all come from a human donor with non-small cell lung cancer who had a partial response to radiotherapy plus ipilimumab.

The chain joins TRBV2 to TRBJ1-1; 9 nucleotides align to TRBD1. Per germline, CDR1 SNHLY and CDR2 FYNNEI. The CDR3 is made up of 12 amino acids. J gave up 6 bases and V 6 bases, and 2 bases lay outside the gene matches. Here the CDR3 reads CASRGQGPEAFF. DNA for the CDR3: TGTGCCAGCAGGGGACAGGGCCCTGAAGCTTTCTTT.

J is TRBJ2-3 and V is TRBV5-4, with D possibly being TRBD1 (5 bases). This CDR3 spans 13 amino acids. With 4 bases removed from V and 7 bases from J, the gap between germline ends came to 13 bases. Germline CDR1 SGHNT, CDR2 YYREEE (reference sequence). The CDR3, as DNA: TGTGCCAGCAGCCCAGAAAGGACAAATACGCAGTATTTT. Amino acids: CASSPERTNTQYF.

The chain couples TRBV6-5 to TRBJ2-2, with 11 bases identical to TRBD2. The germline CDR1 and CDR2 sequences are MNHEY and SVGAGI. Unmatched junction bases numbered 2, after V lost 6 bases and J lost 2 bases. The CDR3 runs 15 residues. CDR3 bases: TGTGCCAGCAGCGGGACTAGCGGTAACACCGGGGAGCTGTTTTTT. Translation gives CASSGTSGNTGELFF.

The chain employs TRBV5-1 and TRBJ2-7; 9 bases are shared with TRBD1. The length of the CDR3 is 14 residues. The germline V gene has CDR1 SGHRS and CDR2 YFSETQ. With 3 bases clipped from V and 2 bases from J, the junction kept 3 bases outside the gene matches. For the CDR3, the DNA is TGCGCCAGCAGCTCCACAGGGGGCCCCTACGAGCAGTACTTC. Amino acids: CASSSTGGPYEQYF.

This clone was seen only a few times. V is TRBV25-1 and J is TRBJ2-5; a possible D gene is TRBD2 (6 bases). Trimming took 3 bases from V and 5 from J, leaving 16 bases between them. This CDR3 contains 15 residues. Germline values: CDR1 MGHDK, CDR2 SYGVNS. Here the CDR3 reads CASSDPRTISETQYF. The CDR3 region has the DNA TGTGCCAGCAGTGACCCCCGGACTATCAGCGAGACCCAGTACTTC.

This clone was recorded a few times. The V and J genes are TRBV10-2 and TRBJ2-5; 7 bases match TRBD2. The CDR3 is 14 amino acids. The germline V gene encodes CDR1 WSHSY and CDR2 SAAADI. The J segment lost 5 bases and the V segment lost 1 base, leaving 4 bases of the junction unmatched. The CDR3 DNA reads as TGCGCCAGCAGTGAGTTCCGAGCGGGGGAGACCCAGTACTTC. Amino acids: CASSEFRAGETQYF.

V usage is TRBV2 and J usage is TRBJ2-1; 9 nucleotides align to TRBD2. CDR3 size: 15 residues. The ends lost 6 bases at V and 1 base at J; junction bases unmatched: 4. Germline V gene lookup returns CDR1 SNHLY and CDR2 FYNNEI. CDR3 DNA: TGTGCCAGCAGGCTTAGCGGGAGTTCCTACAATGAGCAGTTCTTC. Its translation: CASRLSGSSYNEQFF.

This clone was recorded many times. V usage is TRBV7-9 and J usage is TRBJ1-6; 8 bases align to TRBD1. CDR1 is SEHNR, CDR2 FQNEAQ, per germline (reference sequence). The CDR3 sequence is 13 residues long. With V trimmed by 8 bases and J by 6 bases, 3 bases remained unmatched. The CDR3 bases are TGTGCCAGCGAGGGACAGGCTAATTCACCCCTCCACTTT. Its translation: CASEGQANSPLHF. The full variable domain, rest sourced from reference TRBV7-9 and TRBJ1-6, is DTGVSQNPRHKITKRGQNVTFRCDPISEHNRLYWYRQTLGQGPEFLTYFQNEAQLEKSRLLSDRFSAERPKGSFSTLEIQRTEQGDSAMYLCASEGQANSPLHFGNGTRLTVT.

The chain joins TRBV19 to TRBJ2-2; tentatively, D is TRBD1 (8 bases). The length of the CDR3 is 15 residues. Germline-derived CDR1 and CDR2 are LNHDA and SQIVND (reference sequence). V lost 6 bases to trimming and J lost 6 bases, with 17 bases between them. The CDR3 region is CASRSTGAGAGELFF. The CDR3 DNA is TGTGCCAGTAGGTCGACAGGGGCGGGGGCCGGGGAGCTGTTTTTT.

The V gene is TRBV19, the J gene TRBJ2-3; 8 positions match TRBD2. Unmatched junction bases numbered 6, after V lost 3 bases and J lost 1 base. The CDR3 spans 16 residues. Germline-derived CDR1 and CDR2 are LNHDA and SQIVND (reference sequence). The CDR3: CASSMRSGSGTDTQYF. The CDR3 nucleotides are TGTGCCAGTAGTATGAGGAGCGGGAGCGGCACAGATACGCAGTATTTT. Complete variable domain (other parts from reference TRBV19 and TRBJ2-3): DGGITQSPKYLFRKEGQNVTLSCEQNLNHDAMYWYRQDPGQGLRLIYYSQIVNDFQKGDIAEGYSVSREKKESFPLTVTSAQKNPTAFYLCASSMRSGSGTDTQYFGPGTRLTVL.

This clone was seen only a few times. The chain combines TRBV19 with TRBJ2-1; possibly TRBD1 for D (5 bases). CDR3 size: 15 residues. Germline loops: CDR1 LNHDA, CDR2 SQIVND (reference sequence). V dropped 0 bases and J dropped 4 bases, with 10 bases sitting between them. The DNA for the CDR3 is TGTGCCAGTAGTATAGATAGGACAACTTACAATGAGCAGTTCTTC. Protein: CASSIDRTTYNEQFF.

The CDR3 bases are TGTGCCAGCAGTGAAGCTGGACTCCGGCCCGGCACCATATATTTT. Its protein product is CASSEAGLRPGTIYF. The rearrangement joins TRBV6-1 to TRBJ1-3; D is ambiguous. Germline V gene lookup returns CDR1 MNHNS and CDR2 SASEGT. The CDR3 is 15 residues long. V shed 0 bases and J shed 9 bases, with 15 bases lying between them.

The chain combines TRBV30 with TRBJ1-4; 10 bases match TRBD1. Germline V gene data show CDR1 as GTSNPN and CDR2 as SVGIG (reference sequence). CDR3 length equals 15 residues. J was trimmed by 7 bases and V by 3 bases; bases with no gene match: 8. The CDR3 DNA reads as TGTGCCTGGAGACTAAAGGGGACAGGGGTTGAAAAACTGTTTTTT. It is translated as CAWRLKGTGVEKLFF.

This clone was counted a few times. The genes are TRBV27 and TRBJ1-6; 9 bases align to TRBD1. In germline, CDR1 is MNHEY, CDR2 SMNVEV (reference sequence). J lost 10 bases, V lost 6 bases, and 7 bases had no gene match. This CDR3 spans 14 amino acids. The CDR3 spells CASSSGTGNSPLHF. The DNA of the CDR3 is TGTGCCAGCAGCTCCGGGACAGGGAACTCACCCCTCCACTTT.

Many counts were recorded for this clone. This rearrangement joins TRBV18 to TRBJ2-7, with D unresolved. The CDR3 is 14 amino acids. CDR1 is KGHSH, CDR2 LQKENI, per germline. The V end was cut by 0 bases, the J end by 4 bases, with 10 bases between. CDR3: CASSPPTDKYEQYF. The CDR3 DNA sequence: TGTGCCAGCTCACCACCCACCGACAAGTACGAGCAGTACTTC.